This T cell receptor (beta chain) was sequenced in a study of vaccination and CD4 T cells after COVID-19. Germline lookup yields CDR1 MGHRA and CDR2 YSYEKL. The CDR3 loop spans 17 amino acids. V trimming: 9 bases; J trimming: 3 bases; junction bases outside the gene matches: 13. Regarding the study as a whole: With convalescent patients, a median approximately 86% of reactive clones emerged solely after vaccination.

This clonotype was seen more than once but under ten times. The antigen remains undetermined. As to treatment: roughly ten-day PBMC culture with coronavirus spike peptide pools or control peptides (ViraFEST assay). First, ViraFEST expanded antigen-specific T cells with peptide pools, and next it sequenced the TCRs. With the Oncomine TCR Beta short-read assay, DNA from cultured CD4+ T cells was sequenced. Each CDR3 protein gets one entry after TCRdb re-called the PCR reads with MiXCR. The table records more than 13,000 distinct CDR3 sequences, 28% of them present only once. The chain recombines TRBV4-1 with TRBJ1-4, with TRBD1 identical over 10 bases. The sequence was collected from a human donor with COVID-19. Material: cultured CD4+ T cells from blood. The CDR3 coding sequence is TGCGCCAGACGTCCGGGACAGGGGTTCGTGGCTAATGAAAAACTGTTTTTT. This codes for CARRPGQGFVANEKLFF.